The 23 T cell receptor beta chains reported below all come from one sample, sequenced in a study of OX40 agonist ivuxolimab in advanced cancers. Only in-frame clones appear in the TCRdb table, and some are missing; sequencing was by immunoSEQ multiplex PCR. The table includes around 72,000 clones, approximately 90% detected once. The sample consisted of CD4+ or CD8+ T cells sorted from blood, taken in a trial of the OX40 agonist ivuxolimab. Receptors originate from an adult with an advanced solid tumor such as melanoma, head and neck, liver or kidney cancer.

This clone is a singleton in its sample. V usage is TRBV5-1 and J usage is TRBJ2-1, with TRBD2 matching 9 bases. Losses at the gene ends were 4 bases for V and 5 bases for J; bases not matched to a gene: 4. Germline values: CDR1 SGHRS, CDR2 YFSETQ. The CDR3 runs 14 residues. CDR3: CASSIAGVNNEQFF. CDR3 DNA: TGCGCCAGCAGCATAGCGGGGGTTAACAATGAGCAGTTCTTC.

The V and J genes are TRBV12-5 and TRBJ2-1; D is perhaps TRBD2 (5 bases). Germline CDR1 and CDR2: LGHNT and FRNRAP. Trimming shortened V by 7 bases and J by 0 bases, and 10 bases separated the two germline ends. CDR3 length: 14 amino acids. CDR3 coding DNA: TGTGCTAGTGAGCGGTCTCCCTCCTACAATGAGCAGTTCTTC. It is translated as CASERSPSYNEQFF.

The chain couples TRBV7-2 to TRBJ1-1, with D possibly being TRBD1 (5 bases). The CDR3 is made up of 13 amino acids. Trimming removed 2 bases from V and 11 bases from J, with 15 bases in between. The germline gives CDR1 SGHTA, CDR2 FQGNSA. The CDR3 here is CASSLFARGEAFF. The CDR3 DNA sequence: TGTGCCAGCAGCTTATTCGCCCGGGGCGAGGCTTTCTTT.

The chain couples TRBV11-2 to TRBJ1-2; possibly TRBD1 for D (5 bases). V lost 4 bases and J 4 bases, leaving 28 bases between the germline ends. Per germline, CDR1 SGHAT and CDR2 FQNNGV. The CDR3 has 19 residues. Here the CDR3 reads CASSSNVWDGERLVYGYTF. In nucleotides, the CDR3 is TGTGCCAGCAGCTCCAACGTATGGGACGGAGAAAGATTGGTCTATGGCTACACCTTC.

The CDR3 spells CASQGQVSYNSPLHF. CDR3 nucleotides: TGTGCCAGCCAGGGACAAGTATCCTATAATTCACCCCTCCACTTT. This chain joins TRBV6-1 and TRBJ1-6; weak D call: TRBD1 (6 bases). Germline lookup yields CDR1 MNHNS and CDR2 SASEGT. The V and J ends lost 8 bases and 1 base respectively, with 12 bases between them. The CDR3 has 15 amino acids.

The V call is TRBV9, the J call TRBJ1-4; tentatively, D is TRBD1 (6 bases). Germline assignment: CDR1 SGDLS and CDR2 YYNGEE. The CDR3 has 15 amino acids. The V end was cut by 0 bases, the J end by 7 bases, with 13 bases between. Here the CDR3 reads CASSVAGTLVEKLFF. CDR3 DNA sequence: TGTGCCAGCAGCGTAGCGGGGACACTGGTTGAAAAACTGTTTTTT.

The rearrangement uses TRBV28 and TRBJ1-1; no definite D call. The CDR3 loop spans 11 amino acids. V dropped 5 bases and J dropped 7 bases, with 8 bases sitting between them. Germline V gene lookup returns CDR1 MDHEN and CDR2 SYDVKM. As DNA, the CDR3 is TGTGCCAGCAGTACCGATAGTGAAGCTTTCTTT. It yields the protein CASSTDSEAFF.

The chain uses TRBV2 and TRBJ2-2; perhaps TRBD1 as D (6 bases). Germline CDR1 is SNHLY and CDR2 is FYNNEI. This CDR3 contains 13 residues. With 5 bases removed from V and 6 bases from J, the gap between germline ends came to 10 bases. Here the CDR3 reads CASSSQGPGELFF. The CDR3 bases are TGTGCCAGCAGTTCTCAGGGGCCCGGGGAGCTGTTTTTT.

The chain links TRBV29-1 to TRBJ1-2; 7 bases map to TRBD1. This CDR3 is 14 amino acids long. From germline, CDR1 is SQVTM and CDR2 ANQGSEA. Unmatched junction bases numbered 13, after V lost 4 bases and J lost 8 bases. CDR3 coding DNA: TGCAGCGTTGCGACAGGGCTAGAAGGAGGCGGCTACACCTTC. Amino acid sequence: CSVATGLEGGGYTF.

The CDR3 sequence is CASSISGTGNYGYTF. The CDR3, as DNA: TGTGCCAGTAGTATTTCCGGGACAGGGAACTATGGCTACACCTTC. V and J are TRBV19 and TRBJ1-2; 9 bases are shared with TRBD1. Germline V gives CDR1 LNHDA, CDR2 SQIVND (reference sequence). The CDR3 sequence is 15 residues long. After removal of 3 bases from V and 2 bases from J, the junction contained 4 bases not matched to a gene.

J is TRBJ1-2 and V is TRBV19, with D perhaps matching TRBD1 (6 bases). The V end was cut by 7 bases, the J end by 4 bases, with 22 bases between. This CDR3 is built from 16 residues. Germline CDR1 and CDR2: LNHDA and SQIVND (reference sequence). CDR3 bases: TGTGCCAGTACCCGATACGTTGCTCGGGACATCTATGGCTACACCTTC. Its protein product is CASTRYVARDIYGYTF.

This chain's CDR3 is CATRRQGGETQYF. Written as DNA, the CDR3 is TGTGCCACCAGGAGACAGGGCGGGGAGACCCAGTACTTC. The rearrangement links TRBV15 to TRBJ2-5; 7 bases align to TRBD1. V lost 6 bases to trimming and J lost 5 bases; unmatched junction nucleotides: 6. The V gene's germline CDR1 is LNHNV and CDR2 YYDKDF (reference sequence). CDR3 size: 13 residues.

CDR3 nucleotide sequence: TGTGCCAGCAAAACGGCAGGGTGGAATTCACCCCTCCACTTT. Protein: CASKTAGWNSPLHF. The V and J genes are TRBV2 and TRBJ1-6; maybe TRBD1 (5 bases). CDR1 and CDR2 (germline): SNHLY, FYNNEI. Trimming removed 7 bases from V and 7 bases from J, with 14 bases in between. CDR3 size: 14 residues.

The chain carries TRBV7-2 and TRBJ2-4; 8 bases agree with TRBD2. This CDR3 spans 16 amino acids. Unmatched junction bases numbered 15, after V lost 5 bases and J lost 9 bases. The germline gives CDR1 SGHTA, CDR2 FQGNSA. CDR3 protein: CASSPHAGGPRGIQYF. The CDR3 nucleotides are TGTGCCAGCAGCCCCCACGCGGGGGGCCCCAGAGGCATTCAGTACTTC.

Here the CDR3 DNA reads TGTGCCAGCAGCTTGGACCTCGGCTCTGGAAACACCATATATTTT. Translated, it gives CASSLDLGSGNTIYF. This chain links TRBV5-5 with TRBJ1-3; D is undetermined. CDR3 length: 15 residues. V was trimmed by 0 bases and J by 0 bases, leaving 7 bases between them. Germline loops: CDR1 SGHKS, CDR2 YYEKEE (reference sequence).

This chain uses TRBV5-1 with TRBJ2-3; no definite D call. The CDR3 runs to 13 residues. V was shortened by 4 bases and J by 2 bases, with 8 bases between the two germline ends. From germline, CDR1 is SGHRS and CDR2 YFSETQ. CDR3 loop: CASSPVLTDTQYF. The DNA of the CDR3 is TGCGCCAGCAGCCCGGTCCTCACAGATACGCAGTATTTT. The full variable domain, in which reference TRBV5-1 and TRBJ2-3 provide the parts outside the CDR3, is KAGVTQTPRYLIKTRGQQVTLSCSPISGHRSVSWYQQTPGQGLQFLFEYFSETQRNKGNFPGRFSGRQFSNSRSEMNVSTLELGDSALYLCASSPVLTDTQYFGPGTRLTVL.

Written as DNA, the CDR3 is TGCGCCAGCACCTCAGTCCGCTACGAGCAGTACTTC. It specifies CASTSVRYEQYF. This chain uses TRBV5-1 with TRBJ2-7, with D hard to call. Trimming shortened V by 6 bases and J by 3 bases, and 10 bases separated the two germline ends. The CDR3 has 12 residues. Germline lookup yields CDR1 SGHRS and CDR2 YFSETQ. Variable domain in full (rest from reference TRBV5-1 and TRBJ2-7): KAGVTQTPRYLIKTRGQQVTLSCSPISGHRSVSWYQQTPGQGLQFLFEYFSETQRNKGNFPGRFSGRQFSNSRSEMNVSTLELGDSALYLCASTSVRYEQYFGPGTRLTVT.

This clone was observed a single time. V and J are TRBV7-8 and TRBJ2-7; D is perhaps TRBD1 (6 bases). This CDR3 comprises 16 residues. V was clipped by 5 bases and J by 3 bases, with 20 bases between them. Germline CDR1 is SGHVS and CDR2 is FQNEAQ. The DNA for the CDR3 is TGTGCCAGCAGCGGTAGGGTATCACAGGGATACTACGAGCAGTACTTC. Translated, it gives CASSGRVSQGYYEQYF.

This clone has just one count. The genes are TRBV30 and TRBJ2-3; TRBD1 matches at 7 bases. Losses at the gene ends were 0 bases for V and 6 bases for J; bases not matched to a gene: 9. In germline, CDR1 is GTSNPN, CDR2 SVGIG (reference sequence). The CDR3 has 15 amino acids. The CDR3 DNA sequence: TGTGCCTGGAGTGTGATAGGGGGCCTCAAGGATACGCAGTATTTT. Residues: CAWSVIGGLKDTQYF. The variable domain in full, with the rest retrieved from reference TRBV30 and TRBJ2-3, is SQTIHQWPATLVQPVGSPLSLECTVEGTSNPNLYWYRQAAGRGLQLLFYSVGIGQISSEVPQNLSASRPQDRQFILSSKKLLLSDSGFYLCAWSVIGGLKDTQYFGPGTRLTVL.

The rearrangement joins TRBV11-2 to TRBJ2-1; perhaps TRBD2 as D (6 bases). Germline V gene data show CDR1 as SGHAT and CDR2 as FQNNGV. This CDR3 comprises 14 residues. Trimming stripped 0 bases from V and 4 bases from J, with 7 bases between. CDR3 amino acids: CASSLEAGYNEQFF. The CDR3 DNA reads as TGTGCCAGCAGCTTAGAGGCGGGGTACAATGAGCAGTTCTTC.

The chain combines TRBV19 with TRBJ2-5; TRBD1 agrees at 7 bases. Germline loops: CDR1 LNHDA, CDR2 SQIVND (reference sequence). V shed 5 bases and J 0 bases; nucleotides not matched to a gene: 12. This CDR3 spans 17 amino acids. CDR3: CASSVGTANLYQETQYF. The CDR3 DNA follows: TGTGCCAGTAGTGTAGGGACAGCGAACCTGTACCAAGAGACCCAGTACTTC.

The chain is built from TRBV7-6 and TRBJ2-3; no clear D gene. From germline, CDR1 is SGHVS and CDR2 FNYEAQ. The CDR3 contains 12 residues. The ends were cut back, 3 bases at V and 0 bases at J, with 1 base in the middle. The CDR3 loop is CASSFSTDTQYF. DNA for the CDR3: TGTGCCAGCAGCTTTAGCACAGATACGCAGTATTTT.

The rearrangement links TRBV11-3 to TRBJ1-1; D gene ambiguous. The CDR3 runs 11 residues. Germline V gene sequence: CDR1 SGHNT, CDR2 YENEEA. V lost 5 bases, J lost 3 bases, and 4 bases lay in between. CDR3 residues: CASSRDTEAFF. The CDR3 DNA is TGTGCCAGCAGCCGTGACACTGAAGCTTTCTTT.